The T cell receptor beta chain under discussion was sequenced for a study of blood T cells in healthy people across ages. Study findings and constraints: The fall in TCR beta diversity per million T cells was roughly linear with age.

Next came a second PCR, run for about 6 to 12 cycles, which used a sample-barcoded 5' primer along with a J-beta primer mix. Each cDNA molecule was tagged by a template-switch adaptor that had 12 random nucleotides. TCRdb passed the 5' RACE reads through MiXCR, listing each CDR3 protein once. The sample consists of 750,000 to 1,000,000 distinct CDR3 sequences, under 35% of them appearing once. With regard to this clonotype: What it binds is not known.

These data are also associated with another study on T cells of mothers and their children. That work states: The people who donated were three healthy Caucasian mothers and their six children.

Sequencing input: blood. The receptor was derived from a woman in her thirties or forties in good health.

This CDR3 reads CASSLARFQETQYF. Written as DNA, the CDR3 is TGTGCCAGCAGTTTAGCCCGTTTCCAAGAGACCCAGTACTTC. J is TRBJ2-5 and V is TRBV12-3 or TRBV12-4; no reliable D call. The CDR3 runs 14 residues. Trimming left V 0 bases short and J 1 base short, with 6 bases between.